Given below is one TCR beta chain in context. Its antigen is not identified. Trimming took 4 bases from V and 3 from J, leaving 10 bases between them. The CDR3 has 13 amino acids. Germline V CDR1 and CDR2: MNHNS, SASEGT. The data belong to a study of vaccination and CD4 T cells after COVID-19. Study in general: No peptide, an HIV-1 Nef pool, or a CEFX pool was what each control culture received. Study results and limitations: In median terms, SARS-CoV-2-reactive clonotypes went from approximately 21 to 40, a nonsignificant rise.

The Oncomine TCR Beta short-read assay sequenced DNA from cultured CD4+ T cells. The source of extracted genomic DNA was cultured CD4+ T cells. TCRdb reprocessed the PCR reads with MiXCR, giving one entry per CDR3 protein. The sample lists about 11,000 distinct CDR3 sequences, roughly two fifths occurring once. Treatment noted: 10-day PBMC culture with coronavirus spike peptide pools or control peptides (ViraFEST assay). V is TRBV6-1 and J is TRBJ2-7; D may be TRBD1 (5 bases). This clonotype was sampled from a human donor who had recovered from COVID-19. Sequencing was performed on CD4+ T cells from blood, cultured in vitro. The CDR3 region is CASSARQNYEQYF. CDR3 nucleotide sequence: TGTGCCAGCAGTGCGCGACAGAACTACGAGCAGTACTTC.